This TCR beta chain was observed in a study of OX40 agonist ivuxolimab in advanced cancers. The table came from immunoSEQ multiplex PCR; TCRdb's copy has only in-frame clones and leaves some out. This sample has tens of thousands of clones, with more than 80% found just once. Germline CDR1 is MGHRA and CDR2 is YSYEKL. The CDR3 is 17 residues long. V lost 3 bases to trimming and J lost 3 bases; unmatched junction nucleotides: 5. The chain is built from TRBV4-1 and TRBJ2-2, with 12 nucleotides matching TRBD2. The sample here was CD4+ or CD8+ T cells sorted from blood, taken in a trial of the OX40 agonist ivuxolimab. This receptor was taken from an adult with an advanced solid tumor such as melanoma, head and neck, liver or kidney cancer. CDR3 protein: CASSHATSGRYTGELFF. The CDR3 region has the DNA TGCGCCAGCAGCCACGCGACTAGCGGGAGATACACCGGGGAGCTGTTTTTT.